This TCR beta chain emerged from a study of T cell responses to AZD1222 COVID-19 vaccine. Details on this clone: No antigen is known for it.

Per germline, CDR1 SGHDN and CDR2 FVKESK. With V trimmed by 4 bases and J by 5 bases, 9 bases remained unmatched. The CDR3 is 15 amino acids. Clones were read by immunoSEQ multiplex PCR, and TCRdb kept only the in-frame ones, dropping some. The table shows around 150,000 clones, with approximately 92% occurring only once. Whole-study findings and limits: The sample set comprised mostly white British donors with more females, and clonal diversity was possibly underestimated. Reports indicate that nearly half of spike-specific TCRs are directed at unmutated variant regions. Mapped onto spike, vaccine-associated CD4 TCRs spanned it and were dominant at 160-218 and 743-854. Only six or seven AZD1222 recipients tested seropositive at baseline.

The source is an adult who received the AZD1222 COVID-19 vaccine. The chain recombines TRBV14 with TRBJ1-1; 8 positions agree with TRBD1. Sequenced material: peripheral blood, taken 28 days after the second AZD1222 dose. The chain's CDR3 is CASSPRRGPRTEAFF. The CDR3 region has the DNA TGTGCCAGCAGCCCACGCAGGGGGCCGAGGACTGAAGCTTTCTTT.